Presented here are 21 T cell receptor beta chains from one specimen sequenced in a study of blood T cells in healthy people across ages. Together with a sample-barcoded 5' primer, a J-beta primer mix was included in a second PCR lasting about 6 to 12 cycles. TCRdb called the 5' RACE reads again in MiXCR, with one record for every CDR3 protein. The data hold about 800,000 distinct CDR3 sequences, with more than 35% observed a single time. Sequencing was performed on blood. These receptors were obtained from a man of 80 years or more in good health.

The rearrangement links TRBV21-1 to TRBJ1-2; TRBD1 is the table's D call, not checked against the DNA. TRBV21-1 is reported as a pseudogene. The CDR3 totals 11 residues. Here the CDR3 DNA reads TGTGCCAGCGGGGGGCGGGACAGGGCCACCTTC. Its translation is CASGGRDRATF.

This clonotype was counted only a few times. The chain combines TRBV7-2 with TRBJ1-6; TRBD1 matches at 7 bases. CDR3 length: 14 amino acids. The ends lost 3 bases at V and 8 bases at J; junction bases unmatched: 4. Germline V lookup: CDR1 SGHTA, CDR2 FQGNSA. CDR3: CASSFVRGDSPLHF. CDR3 DNA: TGTGCCAGCAGCTTCGTCAGGGGGGATTCACCCCTCCACTTT.

This chain connects TRBV10-3 to TRBJ2-4; no firm D call. The DNA matches TRBJ2-5 better at its end, which makes the J call doubtful. Germline CDR1 reads ENHRY; CDR2 reads SYGVKD. The CDR3 spans 14 residues. The CDR3: CAIQRGALGETQYF. CDR3 coding DNA: TGTGCCATCCAGAGAGGTGCATTGGGGGAGACCCAGTACTTC.

In the case of this clonotype: A much more abundant neighbour one base away suggests this may be a read error. The chain recombines TRBV29-1 with TRBJ2-6; unclear D gene. The CDR3 totals 13 residues. Germline CDR1 is SQVTM and CDR2 is ANQGSEA. The CDR3 nucleotides read TGCAGCGTGGCCCCTATATCGGCCGACGTCCTGACTTTC. Translation: CSVAPISADVLTF.

The J gene is TRBJ2-5, the V gene TRBV20-1; 7 positions agree with TRBD1. The CDR3 extends over 13 amino acids. The germline V gene has CDR1 DFQATT and CDR2 SNEGSKA (reference sequence). Trimming cost V 6 bases and J 4 bases; bases outside gene matches: 8. This CDR3 reads CSAKKDRAETQYF. DNA for the CDR3: TGCAGTGCAAAGAAAGACAGGGCAGAGACCCAGTACTTC.

This clonotype has a count of ten or more. This chain joins TRBV20-1 and TRBJ2-1, with a weak D call TRBD2 (6 bases). The CDR3 covers 15 residues. The ends were cut back, 6 bases at V and 7 bases at J, with 22 bases in the middle. CDR1 is DFQATT, CDR2 SNEGSKA, per germline (reference sequence). CDR3 residues: CSAPDSGTGLNEQFF. CDR3 in DNA: TGCAGTGCCCCGGATTCCGGGACTGGACTTAATGAGCAGTTCTTC.

The chain carries TRBV20-1 and TRBJ1-2; 7 bases align to TRBD1. Germline trimming cut 2 bases from V and 0 bases from J; bases unmatched to any gene: 6. The germline CDR1 and CDR2 sequences are DFQATT and SNEGSKA (reference sequence). The CDR3 totals 15 residues. The CDR3 loop reads CSARYRQGANYGYTF. The CDR3 nucleotides read TGCAGTGCTAGATACCGACAGGGAGCTAACTATGGCTACACCTTC.

This clonotype was counted only a few times. One end of the junction fails to match germline, which may point to a read error. V is TRBV6-2 or TRBV6-3 and J is TRBJ1-2, with TRBD1 as a possible D gene (5 bases). Germline loops: CDR1 MNHEY, CDR2 SVGEGT. The CDR3 extends over 13 amino acids. The CDR3 loop is CASSYSGIDGYTF. The CDR3 nucleotides read TGTGCCAGTAGTTACTCAGGGATAGATGGCTACACCTTC.

With regard to this clonotype: It may be a read error: a sequence one base away is much more abundant. The chain links TRBV29-1 to TRBJ2-3, with a possible D match to TRBD2 (5 bases). The CDR3 is 13 amino acids. Trimming took 4 bases from V and 5 from J, leaving 13 bases between them. Germline V gene lookup returns CDR1 SQVTM and CDR2 ANQGSEA. The CDR3 is CSVARAVRDTQYF. In DNA, the CDR3 is TGCAGCGTTGCGCGAGCGGTGAGAGATACGCAGTATTTT.

The chain employs TRBV7-2 and TRBJ2-3, with D unresolved. V dropped 4 bases and J dropped 3 bases, with 11 bases sitting between them. The CDR3 contains 14 residues. The germline V gene encodes CDR1 SGHTA and CDR2 FQGNSA. Here the CDR3 DNA reads TGTGCCAGCAGCTCCCCCCCCCTTACAGATACGCAGTATTTT. Translated: CASSSPPLTDTQYF.

The chain couples TRBV20-1 to TRBJ1-5, with a tentative D call TRBD1 (6 bases). Germline V gene lookup returns CDR1 DFQATT and CDR2 SNEGSKA (reference sequence). V was clipped by 0 bases and J by 3 bases, with 12 bases between them. This CDR3 is 15 amino acids long. The CDR3 here is CSAREQGLTNQPQHF. The CDR3 DNA follows: TGCAGTGCTAGAGAGCAGGGGCTTACCAATCAGCCCCAGCATTTT.

The chain links TRBV30 to TRBJ2-3, with D possibly matching TRBD2 (5 bases). From germline, CDR1 is GTSNPN and CDR2 SVGIG (reference sequence). The CDR3 is 11 amino acids. Trimming removed 4 bases from V and 4 bases from J, with 6 bases in between. The CDR3 loop reads CAWNGADTQYF. CDR3 DNA sequence: TGTGCCTGGAACGGGGCAGATACGCAGTATTTT.

The chain links TRBV30 to TRBJ1-2, with D hard to call. The V gene lost 2 bases and the J gene lost 4 bases, with 17 bases spanning the gap. Germline lookup yields CDR1 GTSNPN and CDR2 SVGIG (reference sequence). This CDR3 has 15 residues. In DNA form, the CDR3 reads TGTGCCTGGAGTTCCCGGTGGGCAGGACTCTATGGCTACACCTTC. Protein product: CAWSSRWAGLYGYTF.

The rearrangement uses TRBV20-1 and TRBJ1-4, with D perhaps matching TRBD1 (6 bases). The CDR3 covers 15 residues. Germline V gives CDR1 DFQATT, CDR2 SNEGSKA (reference sequence). V lost 0 bases, J lost 8 bases, and 16 bases lay in between. The CDR3 loop is CSARDEGTSGEKLFF. CDR3 DNA: TGCAGTGCTAGAGATGAGGGGACATCGGGGGAAAAACTGTTTTTT.

DNA of the CDR3: TGTGCCAGCAGCCCGGGGGGGATTAATAGCAATCAGCCCCAGCATTTT. Amino acids: CASSPGGINSNQPQHF. The V call is TRBV9, the J call TRBJ1-5; D is possibly TRBD1 (5 bases). This CDR3 comprises 16 residues. V was shortened by 4 bases and J by 0 bases, with 14 bases between the two germline ends. CDR1 and CDR2 (germline): SGDLS, YYNGEE. Based on the CDR3 plus reference TRBV9 and TRBJ1-5, the full variable domain is DSGVTQTPKHLITATGQRVTLRCSPRSGDLSVYWYQQSLDQGLQFLIQYYNGEERAKGNILERFSAQQFPDLHSELNLSSLELGDSALYFCASSPGGINSNQPQHFGDGTRLSIL.

The chain has TRBV10-3 and TRBJ2-1; 10 bases match TRBD2. The germline gives CDR1 ENHRY, CDR2 SYGVKD. The CDR3 runs 15 residues. Trimming took 4 bases from V and 7 from J; bases not matched to a gene: 7. CDR3 in amino acids: CAISARLAGPNEQFF. The CDR3, as DNA: TGTGCCATCAGTGCTAGACTAGCGGGCCCAAATGAGCAGTTCTTC.

The table lists this clonotype with a few counts. V is TRBV20-1 and J is TRBJ2-1; 7 nucleotides match TRBD2. This CDR3 is 17 amino acids long. The J segment lost 4 bases and the V segment lost 3 bases, leaving 15 bases of the junction unmatched. The V gene's germline CDR1 is DFQATT and CDR2 SNEGSKA (reference sequence). CDR3 region: CSARDAGLPGRYNEQFF. The CDR3 coding sequence is TGCAGTGCTAGGGATGCCGGACTGCCCGGGAGGTACAATGAGCAGTTCTTC.

This clonotype has a single count. The genes are TRBV12-3 or TRBV12-4 and TRBJ2-3; a weak D match, TRBD1 (5 bases). This CDR3 region has 13 residues. The V end lost 7 bases, the J end lost 6 bases, and 14 bases lay between the germline ends. Here the CDR3 reads CASTWGPLDTQYF. CDR3 bases: TGTGCCAGCACTTGGGGCCCTCTCGATACGCAGTATTTT.

The chain combines TRBV19 with TRBJ1-1; D is undetermined. V lost 1 base and J lost 4, with 10 bases in between. Germline V gives CDR1 LNHDA, CDR2 SQIVND (reference sequence). The CDR3 is made up of 14 amino acids. CDR3 sequence: CASSIGLRTTEAFF. The CDR3 region has the DNA TGTGCCAGTAGTATAGGGCTCCGAACCACTGAAGCTTTCTTT.

Only a few counts were recorded for this clonotype. The chain joins TRBV3-1 to TRBJ1-2; D call uncertain. Per the germline V gene, CDR1 is LGHDT and CDR2 is YNNKEL (reference sequence). Trimming pared 4 bases from V and 4 bases from J, leaving 16 bases between. This CDR3 comprises 15 residues. The DNA for the CDR3 is TGTGCCAGCAGCCCAAAACACACCACTGGCTATGGCTACACCTTC. It encodes CASSPKHTTGYGYTF.

V and J are TRBV12-3 or TRBV12-4 and TRBJ2-1; a weak D match, TRBD2 (6 bases). V dropped 7 bases and J dropped 6 bases, with 22 bases sitting between them. The CDR3 sequence is 16 residues long. CDR3 protein: CASKSGSGAHCNEQFF. The CDR3 DNA follows: TGTGCCAGCAAGTCCGGGAGCGGAGCGCATTGCAATGAGCAGTTCTTC.